The 15 T cell receptor beta chains below come from one sample, sequenced in a study of blood T cell repertoires in COVID-19 (dated by TCRdb to about 2020). Library preparation employed the immunoSEQ multiplex PCR assay. What TCRdb holds here is the immuneACCESS table cut down to in-frame rearrangements. Part of the clones is not present; checked against another copy, under half of the missing clones reflect an unresolved V gene, and the others are unexplained. This sample gives about 200,000 clones in total; about 85% of them show up just once. Around 0.7% of the sample is held by the ten biggest clonotypes. Material for sequencing was peripheral blood. The receptors stem from a man between 35 and 55 years old with acute or convalescent COVID-19.

The genes are TRBV7-9 and TRBJ2-7; 7 positions match TRBD1. The ends lost 7 bases at V and 2 bases at J; junction bases unmatched: 8. In germline, CDR1 is SEHNR, CDR2 FQNEAQ (reference sequence). The CDR3 has 14 residues. CDR3 in amino acids: CASTPLGQPYEQYF. DNA of the CDR3: TGTGCCAGCACCCCTTTGGGACAGCCCTACGAGCAGTACTTC.

This clone appeared once. The J gene is TRBJ1-4, the V gene TRBV15; 7 positions agree with TRBD1. The CDR3 runs 16 residues. CDR1 and CDR2 from the germline V gene are LNHNV and YYDKDF (reference sequence). Trimming took 1 base from V and 3 from J; bases not matched to a gene: 5. The CDR3 spells CATSRAGTVANEKLFF. DNA for the CDR3: TGTGCCACCAGCAGAGCCGGGACAGTTGCTAATGAAAAACTGTTTTTT. The whole variable domain, remainder taken from reference TRBV15 and TRBJ1-4, is DAMVIQNPRYQVTQFGKPVTLSCSQTLNHNVMYWYQQKSSQAPKLLFHYYDKDFNNEADTPDNFQSRRPNTSFCFLDIRSPGLGDTAMYLCATSRAGTVANEKLFFGSGTQLSVL.

The chain joins TRBV23-1 to TRBJ2-2; D possibly corresponds to TRBD1 (5 bases). TRBV23-1 is flagged as an ORF with uncertain function. This CDR3 has 15 amino acids. Trimming removed 0 bases at V and 6 bases at J, with 11 bases between. CDR3 bases: TGCGCCAGCAGTCAATCAGTGCAGGGTCCCGGGGAGCTGTTTTTT. Protein sequence: CASSQSVQGPGELFF.

This clone was observed once. The chain carries TRBV6-2 or TRBV6-3 and TRBJ2-1; no reliable D call. Trimming took off 4 bases at V and 9 bases at J, with 13 bases between the two ends. CDR3 length: 13 amino acids. Germline CDR1 reads MNHEY; CDR2 reads SVGEGT. CDR3 DNA: TGTGCCAGCAGTTTGACTGTCTTGGGTGAGCAGTTCTTC. Translated: CASSLTVLGEQFF.

The chain has TRBV16 and TRBJ1-4; D unclear. Germline CDR1 and CDR2: KGHSY and FQNENV. Trimming shortened V by 8 bases and J by 6 bases, and 13 bases separated the two germline ends. This CDR3 region has 13 residues. CDR3 residues: CASRRAWDEKLFF. CDR3 DNA sequence: TGTGCCAGCCGCCGGGCCTGGGATGAAAAACTGTTTTTT. Combining the CDR3 with reference TRBV16 and TRBJ1-4 gives the whole variable domain GEEVAQTPKHLVRGEGQKAKLYCAPIKGHSYVFWYQQVLKNEFKFLISFQNENVFDETGMPKERFSAKCLPNSPCSLEIQATKLEDSAVYFCASRRAWDEKLFFGSGTQLSVL.

This chain joins TRBV6-2 or TRBV6-3 and TRBJ1-5, with TRBD1 matching 8 bases. The CDR3 sequence is 16 residues long. CDR1 is MNHEY, CDR2 SVGEGT, per germline. V gave up 5 bases and J gave up 5 bases; unmatched junction bases: 11. Written as DNA, the CDR3 is TGTGCCAGCAGTACCCGGACAGGGATCGGGGATCAGCCCCAGCATTTT. Translation gives CASSTRTGIGDQPQHF.

The CDR3 region is CASTHRQPQHF. CDR3 nucleotides: TGTGCCAGCACCCACCGGCAGCCCCAGCATTTT. The chain is built from TRBV28 and TRBJ1-5, with D unclear. The CDR3 spans 11 residues. The germline V gene encodes CDR1 MDHEN and CDR2 SYDVKM. Trimming stripped 7 bases from V and 7 bases from J, with 8 bases between.

The V gene is TRBV27, the J gene TRBJ2-7; possibly TRBD1 for D (6 bases). With 2 bases removed from V and 6 bases from J, the gap between germline ends came to 17 bases. CDR3 length equals 15 residues. Germline loops: CDR1 MNHEY, CDR2 SMNVEV (reference sequence). This chain's CDR3 is CASSLRATGITEQYF. In nucleotides, the CDR3 is TGTGCCAGCAGTTTAAGAGCTACAGGGATTACCGAGCAGTACTTC.

The chain employs TRBV28 and TRBJ1-2; the match to TRBD1 covers 7 bases. Per the germline V gene, CDR1 is MDHEN and CDR2 is SYDVKM. J lost 4 bases, V lost 8 bases, and 10 bases had no gene match. The CDR3 length is 14 residues. CDR3: CASGEGAPFYGYTF. The CDR3 coding sequence is TGTGCCAGCGGTGAGGGGGCCCCCTTCTATGGCTACACCTTC.

This chain joins TRBV9 and TRBJ2-3; 10 nucleotides agree with TRBD2. V shed 4 bases, J shed 2 bases, and the junction held 16 bases outside the gene matches. CDR1 and CDR2 from the germline V gene are SGDLS and YYNGEE. CDR3 length: 19 amino acids. The CDR3: CASSLLAGDRLQHTDTQYF. The CDR3 region has the DNA TGTGCCAGCAGCCTTCTAGCGGGGGATAGGCTACAGCACACAGATACGCAGTATTTT.

The chain is built from TRBV6-5 and TRBJ1-2, with D possibly TRBD1 on 5 matching bases. The CDR3 covers 13 residues. CDR1 is MNHEY and CDR2 is SVGAGI in the germline V gene. With 6 bases removed from V and 3 bases from J, the gap between germline ends came to 11 bases. CDR3 DNA: TGTGCCAGCAGCCCGACAGTTTACTATGGCTACACCTTC. Translated, it gives CASSPTVYYGYTF.

The chain carries TRBV15 and TRBJ2-1; TRBD2 matches at 7 bases. The V segment lost 1 base and the J segment 4 bases; nucleotides outside the gene matches: 7. The length of the CDR3 is 16 residues. Germline V CDR1 and CDR2: LNHNV, YYDKDF (reference sequence). CDR3 sequence: CATSRVEGRGYNEQFF. CDR3 sequence (DNA): TGTGCCACCAGCAGAGTGGAAGGGCGGGGGTACAATGAGCAGTTCTTC.

CDR3 in amino acids: CASSRDREYGYTF. CDR3 coding DNA: TGCGCCAGCAGCCGGGACAGGGAATATGGCTACACCTTC. V gene TRBV4-1 combines with J gene TRBJ1-2; 9 nucleotides match TRBD1. Unmatched junction bases numbered 2, after V lost 4 bases and J lost 5 bases. This CDR3 region has 13 residues. Germline V gives CDR1 MGHRA, CDR2 YSYEKL.

The chain links TRBV19 to TRBJ1-6; D may be TRBD1 (5 bases). The CDR3 length is 15 residues. Germline V gene lookup returns CDR1 LNHDA and CDR2 SQIVND (reference sequence). V was clipped by 9 bases and J by 2 bases, with 14 bases between them. The CDR3 reads CASKQEQTYNSPLHF. For the CDR3, the DNA is TGTGCCAGCAAACAGGAACAAACCTATAATTCACCCCTCCACTTT.

The rearrangement uses TRBV5-1 and TRBJ2-1; 10 positions match TRBD2. CDR1 is SGHRS, CDR2 YFSETQ, per germline. V gave up 5 bases and J gave up 7 bases; unmatched junction bases: 9. The CDR3 has 15 amino acids. The CDR3 reads CASRPLAGEWNEQFF. CDR3 bases: TGCGCCAGCAGACCTCTAGCGGGAGAATGGAATGAGCAGTTCTTC.